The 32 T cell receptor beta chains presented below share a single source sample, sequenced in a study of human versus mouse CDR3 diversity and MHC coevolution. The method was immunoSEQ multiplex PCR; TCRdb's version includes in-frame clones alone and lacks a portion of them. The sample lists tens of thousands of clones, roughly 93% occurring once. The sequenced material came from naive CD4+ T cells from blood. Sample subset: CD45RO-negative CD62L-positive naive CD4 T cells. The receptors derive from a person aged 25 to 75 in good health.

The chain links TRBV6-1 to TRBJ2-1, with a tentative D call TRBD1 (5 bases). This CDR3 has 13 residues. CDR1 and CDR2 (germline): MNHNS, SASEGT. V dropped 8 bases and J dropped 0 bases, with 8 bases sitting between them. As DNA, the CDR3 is TGTGCCAGCCGACAGAGCTCCTACAATGAGCAGTTCTTC. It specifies CASRQSSYNEQFF.

The DNA for the CDR3 is TGTGCCTCCCGGGAGGGGGGGTCCACTGAAGCTTTCTTT. This encodes CASREGGSTEAFF. This chain joins TRBV10-3 and TRBJ1-1; D perhaps matches TRBD1 (6 bases). CDR1 and CDR2 (germline): ENHRY, SYGVKD. The CDR3 extends over 13 amino acids. Trimming removed 11 bases at V and 4 bases at J, with 17 bases between.

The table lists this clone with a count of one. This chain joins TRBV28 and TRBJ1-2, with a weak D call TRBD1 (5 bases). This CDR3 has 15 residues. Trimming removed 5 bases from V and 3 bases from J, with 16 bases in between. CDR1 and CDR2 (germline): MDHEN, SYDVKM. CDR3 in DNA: TGTGCCAGCAGTCCCTATGACAGTTCCTACTATGGCTACACCTTC. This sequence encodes CASSPYDSSYYGYTF.

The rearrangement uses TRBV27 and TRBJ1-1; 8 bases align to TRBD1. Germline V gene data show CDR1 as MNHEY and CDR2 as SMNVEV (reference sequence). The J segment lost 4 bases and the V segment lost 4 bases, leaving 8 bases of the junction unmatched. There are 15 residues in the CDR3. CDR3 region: CASSSRTGRTTEAFF. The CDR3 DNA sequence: TGTGCCAGCAGTTCCCGGACAGGGAGGACCACTGAAGCTTTCTTT.

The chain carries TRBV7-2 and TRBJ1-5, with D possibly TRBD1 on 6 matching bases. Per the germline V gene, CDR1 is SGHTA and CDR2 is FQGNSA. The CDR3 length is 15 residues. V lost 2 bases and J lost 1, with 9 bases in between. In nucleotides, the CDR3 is TGTGCCAGCAGCTTACCAGGACAGAGCAATCAGCCCCAGCATTTT. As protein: CASSLPGQSNQPQHF. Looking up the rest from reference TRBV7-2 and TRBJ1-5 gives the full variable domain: GAGVSQSPSNKVTEKGKDVELRCDPISGHTALYWYRQSLGQGLEFLIYFQGNSAPDKSGLPSDRFSAERTGGSVSTLTIQRTQQEDSAVYLCASSLPGQSNQPQHFGDGTRLSIL.

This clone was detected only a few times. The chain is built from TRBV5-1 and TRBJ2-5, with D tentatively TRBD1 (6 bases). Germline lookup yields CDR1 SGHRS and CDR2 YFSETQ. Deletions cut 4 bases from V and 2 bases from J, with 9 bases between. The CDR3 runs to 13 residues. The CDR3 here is CASSTTGQETQYF. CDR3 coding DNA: TGCGCCAGCAGCACAACAGGGCAAGAGACCCAGTACTTC.

This chain's CDR3 is CASSLEVGGGTPLHF. The CDR3 DNA reads as TGTGCCAGCAGCTTGGAGGTAGGGGGGGGGACACCCCTCCACTTT. V usage is TRBV5-4 and J usage is TRBJ1-6; a possible D gene is TRBD1 (6 bases). CDR3 length equals 15 residues. Germline V gene sequence: CDR1 SGHNT, CDR2 YYREEE (reference sequence). Trimming pared 0 bases from V and 11 bases from J, leaving 15 bases between.

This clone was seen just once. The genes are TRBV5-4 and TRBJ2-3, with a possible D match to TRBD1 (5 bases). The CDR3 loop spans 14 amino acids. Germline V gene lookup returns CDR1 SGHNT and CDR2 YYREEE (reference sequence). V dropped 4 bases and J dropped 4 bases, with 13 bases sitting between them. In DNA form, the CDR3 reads TGTGCCAGCAGCCCCCGACAGCCACCAGATACGCAGTATTTT. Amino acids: CASSPRQPPDTQYF.

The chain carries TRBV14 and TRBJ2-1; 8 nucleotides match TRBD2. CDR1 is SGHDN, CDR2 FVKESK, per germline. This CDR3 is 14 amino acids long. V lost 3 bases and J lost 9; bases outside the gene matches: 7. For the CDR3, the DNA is TGTGCCAGCAGCCACCTTAGCGGGGTCGGTGAGCAGTTCTTC. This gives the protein CASSHLSGVGEQFF.

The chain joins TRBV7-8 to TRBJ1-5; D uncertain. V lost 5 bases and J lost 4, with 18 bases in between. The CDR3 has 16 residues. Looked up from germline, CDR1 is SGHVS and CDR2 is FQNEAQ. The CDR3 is CASSPAWAGGNQPQHF. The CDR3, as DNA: TGTGCCAGCAGCCCAGCGTGGGCAGGCGGGAATCAGCCCCAGCATTTT.

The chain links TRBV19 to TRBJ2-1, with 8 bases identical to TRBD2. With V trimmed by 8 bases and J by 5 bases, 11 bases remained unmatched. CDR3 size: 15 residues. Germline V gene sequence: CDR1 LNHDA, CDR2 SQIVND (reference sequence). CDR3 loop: CASGAGLAGNNEQFF. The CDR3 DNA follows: TGTGCCAGTGGGGCCGGGCTAGCGGGTAACAATGAGCAGTTCTTC.

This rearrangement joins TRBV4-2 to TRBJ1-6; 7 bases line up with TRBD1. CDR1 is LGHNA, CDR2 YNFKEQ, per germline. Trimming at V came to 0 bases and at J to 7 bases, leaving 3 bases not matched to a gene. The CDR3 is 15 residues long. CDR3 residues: CASSQDQGGNSPLHF. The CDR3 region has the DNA TGTGCCAGCAGCCAAGATCAGGGGGGAAATTCACCCCTCCACTTT.

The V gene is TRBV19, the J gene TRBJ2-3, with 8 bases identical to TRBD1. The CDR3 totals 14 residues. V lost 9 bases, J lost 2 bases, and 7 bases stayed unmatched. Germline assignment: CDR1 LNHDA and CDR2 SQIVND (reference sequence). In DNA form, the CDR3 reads TGTGCCAGCACCCCAGGGGGCAACACAGATACGCAGTATTTT. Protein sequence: CASTPGGNTDTQYF.

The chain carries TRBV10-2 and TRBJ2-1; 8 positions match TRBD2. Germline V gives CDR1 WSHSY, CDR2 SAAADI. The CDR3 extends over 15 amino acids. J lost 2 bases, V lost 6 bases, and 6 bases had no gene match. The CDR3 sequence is CASRVTSGTYNEQFF. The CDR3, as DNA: TGCGCCAGCAGAGTTACTAGCGGAACCTACAATGAGCAGTTCTTC.

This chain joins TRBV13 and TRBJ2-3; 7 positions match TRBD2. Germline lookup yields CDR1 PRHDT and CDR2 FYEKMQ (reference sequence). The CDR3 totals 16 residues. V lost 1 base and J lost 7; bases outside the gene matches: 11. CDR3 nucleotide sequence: TGTGCCAGCAGCTTAGCGGCGGGAGCCCTTGGGAATACGCAGTATTTT. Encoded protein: CASSLAAGALGNTQYF.

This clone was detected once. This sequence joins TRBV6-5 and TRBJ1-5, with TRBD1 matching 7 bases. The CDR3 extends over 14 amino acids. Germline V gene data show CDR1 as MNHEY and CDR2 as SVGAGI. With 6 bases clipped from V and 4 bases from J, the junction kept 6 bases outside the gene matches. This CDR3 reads CASRRDRGNQPQHF. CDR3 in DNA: TGTGCCAGCAGGCGGGACAGAGGGAATCAGCCCCAGCATTTT.

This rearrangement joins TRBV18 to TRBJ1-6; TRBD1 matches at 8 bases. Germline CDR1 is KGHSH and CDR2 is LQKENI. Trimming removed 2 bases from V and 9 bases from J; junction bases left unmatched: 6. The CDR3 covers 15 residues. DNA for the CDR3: TGTGCCAGCTCACCAGGACAGGGAGACCTTTCACCCCTCCACTTT. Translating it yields CASSPGQGDLSPLHF.

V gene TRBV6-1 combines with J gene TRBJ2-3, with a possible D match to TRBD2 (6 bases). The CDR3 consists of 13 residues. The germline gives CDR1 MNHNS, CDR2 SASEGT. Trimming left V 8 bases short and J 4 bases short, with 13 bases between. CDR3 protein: CASQRGLSDTQYF. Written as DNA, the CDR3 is TGTGCCAGCCAGAGGGGACTGTCAGATACGCAGTATTTT.

In nucleotides, the CDR3 is TGTGCCAGCAGTTCAGCGGGGGTAGTTTCACCCCTCCACTTT. This translates into CASSSAGVVSPLHF. V is TRBV27 and J is TRBJ1-6; D possibly corresponds to TRBD1 (5 bases). Trimming took 4 bases from V and 9 from J, leaving 13 bases between them. The CDR3 spans 14 residues. CDR1 and CDR2 from the germline V gene are MNHEY and SMNVEV (reference sequence).

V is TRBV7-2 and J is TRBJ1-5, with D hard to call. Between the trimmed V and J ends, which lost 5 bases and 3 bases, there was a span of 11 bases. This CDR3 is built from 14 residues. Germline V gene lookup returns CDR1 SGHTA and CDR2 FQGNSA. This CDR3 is CASSVDILNQPQHF. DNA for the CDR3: TGTGCCAGCAGCGTCGACATACTCAATCAGCCCCAGCATTTT.

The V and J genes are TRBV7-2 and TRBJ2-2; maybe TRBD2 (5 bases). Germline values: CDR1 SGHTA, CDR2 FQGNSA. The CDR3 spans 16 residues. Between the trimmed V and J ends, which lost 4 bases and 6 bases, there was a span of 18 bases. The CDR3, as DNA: TGTGCCAGCAGCTCCAATGGCCCGGGGTTGGCCGGGGAGCTGTTTTTT. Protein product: CASSSNGPGLAGELFF.

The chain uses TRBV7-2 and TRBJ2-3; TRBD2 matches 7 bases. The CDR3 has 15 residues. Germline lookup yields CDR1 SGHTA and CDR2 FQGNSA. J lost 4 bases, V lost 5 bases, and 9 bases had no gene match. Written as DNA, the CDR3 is TGTGCCAGCAGCCCCCCGAGCCGGGGGGCAGATACGCAGTATTTT. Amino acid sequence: CASSPPSRGADTQYF.

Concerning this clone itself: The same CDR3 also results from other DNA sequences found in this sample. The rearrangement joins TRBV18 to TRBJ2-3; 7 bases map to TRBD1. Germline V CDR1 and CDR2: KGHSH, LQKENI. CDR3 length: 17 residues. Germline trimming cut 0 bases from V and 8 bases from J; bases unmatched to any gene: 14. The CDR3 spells CASSPPRSEQGLFTQYF. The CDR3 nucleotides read TGTGCCAGCTCACCACCCCGATCGGAACAGGGGTTATTTACGCAGTATTTT.

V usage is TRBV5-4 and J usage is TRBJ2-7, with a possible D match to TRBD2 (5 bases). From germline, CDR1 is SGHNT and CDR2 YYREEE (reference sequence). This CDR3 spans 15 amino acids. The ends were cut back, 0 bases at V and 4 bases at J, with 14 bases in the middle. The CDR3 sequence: CASSLASSTWYEQYF. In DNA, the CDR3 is TGTGCCAGCAGCTTGGCTTCTAGCACTTGGTACGAGCAGTACTTC.

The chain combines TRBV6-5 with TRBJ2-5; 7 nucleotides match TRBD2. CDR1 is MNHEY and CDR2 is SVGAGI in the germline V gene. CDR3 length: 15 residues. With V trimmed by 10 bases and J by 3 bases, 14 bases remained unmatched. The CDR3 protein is CATKPTWAGEETQYF. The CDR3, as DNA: TGTGCCACCAAGCCCACCTGGGCGGGAGAAGAGACCCAGTACTTC.

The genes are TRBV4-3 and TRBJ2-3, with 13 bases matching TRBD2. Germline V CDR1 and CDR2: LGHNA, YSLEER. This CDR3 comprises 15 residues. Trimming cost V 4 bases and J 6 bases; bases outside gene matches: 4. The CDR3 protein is CASSPGLAGADTQYF. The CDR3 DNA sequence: TGCGCCAGCAGCCCCGGACTAGCGGGAGCTGATACGCAGTATTTT.

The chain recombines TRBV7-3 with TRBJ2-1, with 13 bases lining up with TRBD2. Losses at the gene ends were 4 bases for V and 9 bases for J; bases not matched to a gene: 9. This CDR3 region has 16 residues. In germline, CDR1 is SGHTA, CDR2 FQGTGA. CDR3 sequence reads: CASSSELAGGLGEQFF. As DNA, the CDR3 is TGTGCCAGCAGCTCAGAACTAGCGGGGGGGCTGGGTGAGCAGTTCTTC.

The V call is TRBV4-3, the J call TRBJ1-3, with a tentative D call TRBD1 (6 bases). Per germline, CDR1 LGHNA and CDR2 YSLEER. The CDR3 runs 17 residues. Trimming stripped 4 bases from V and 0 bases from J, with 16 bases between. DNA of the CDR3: TGCGCCAGCAGCCGTAGCCGGGACACCTACTCTGGAAACACCATATATTTT. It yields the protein CASSRSRDTYSGNTIYF.

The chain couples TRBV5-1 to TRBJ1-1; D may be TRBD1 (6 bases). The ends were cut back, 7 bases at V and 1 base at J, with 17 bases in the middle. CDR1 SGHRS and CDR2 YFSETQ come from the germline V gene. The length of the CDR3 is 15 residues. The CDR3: CASRPPGVGNTEAFF. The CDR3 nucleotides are TGCGCCAGCCGCCCCCCAGGGGTGGGGAACACTGAAGCTTTCTTT.

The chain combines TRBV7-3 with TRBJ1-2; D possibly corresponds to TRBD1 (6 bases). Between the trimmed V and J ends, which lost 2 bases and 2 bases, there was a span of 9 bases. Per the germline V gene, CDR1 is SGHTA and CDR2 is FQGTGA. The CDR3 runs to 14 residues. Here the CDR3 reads CASSLETGNYGYTF. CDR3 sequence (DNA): TGTGCCAGCAGCTTAGAGACAGGAAACTATGGCTACACCTTC.

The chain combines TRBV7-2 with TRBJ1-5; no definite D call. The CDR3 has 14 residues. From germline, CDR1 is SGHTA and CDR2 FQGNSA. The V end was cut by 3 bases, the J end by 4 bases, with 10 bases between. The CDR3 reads CASSFEGPNQPQHF. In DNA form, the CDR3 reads TGTGCCAGCAGCTTTGAGGGTCCTAATCAGCCCCAGCATTTT.

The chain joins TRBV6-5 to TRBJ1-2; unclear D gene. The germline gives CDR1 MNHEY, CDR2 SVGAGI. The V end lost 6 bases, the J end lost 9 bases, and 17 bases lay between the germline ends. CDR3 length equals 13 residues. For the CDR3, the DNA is TGTGCCAGCAGCGAGAGCGGAGGGAGAAGCTACACCTTC. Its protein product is CASSESGGRSYTF.